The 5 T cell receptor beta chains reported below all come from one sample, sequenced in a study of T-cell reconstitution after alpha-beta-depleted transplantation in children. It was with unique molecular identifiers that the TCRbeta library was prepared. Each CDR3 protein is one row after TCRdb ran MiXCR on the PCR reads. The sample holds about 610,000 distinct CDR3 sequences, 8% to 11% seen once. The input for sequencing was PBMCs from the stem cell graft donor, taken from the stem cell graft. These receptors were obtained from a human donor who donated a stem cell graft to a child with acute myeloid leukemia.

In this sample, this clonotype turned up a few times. The CDR3 protein is CSARDTGTGVGYTF. CDR3 sequence (DNA): TGCAGTGCTAGAGACACCGGGACAGGGGTCGGCTACACCTTC. The chain links TRBV20-1 to TRBJ1-2, with TRBD1 matching 10 bases. Germline V gene lookup returns CDR1 DFQATT and CDR2 SNEGSKA (reference sequence). The CDR3 spans 14 residues. V lost 0 bases and J lost 8; bases outside the gene matches: 6.

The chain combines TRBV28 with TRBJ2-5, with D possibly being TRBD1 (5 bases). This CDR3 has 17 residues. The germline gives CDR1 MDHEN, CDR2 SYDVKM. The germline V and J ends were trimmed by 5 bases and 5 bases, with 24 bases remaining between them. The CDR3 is CASSEGAGNLIQETQYF. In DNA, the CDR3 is TGTGCCAGCAGTGAAGGGGCAGGGAACTTAATCCAGGAGACCCAGTACTTC.

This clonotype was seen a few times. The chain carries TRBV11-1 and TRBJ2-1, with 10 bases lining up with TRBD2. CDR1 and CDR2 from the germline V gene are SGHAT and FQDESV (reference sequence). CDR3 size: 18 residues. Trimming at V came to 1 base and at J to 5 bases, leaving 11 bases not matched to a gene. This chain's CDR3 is CASSLGALAGTPDNEQFF. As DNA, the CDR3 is TGTGCCAGCAGCTTAGGGGCACTAGCGGGAACCCCAGACAATGAGCAGTTCTTC.

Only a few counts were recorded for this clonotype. CDR3: CASSPSRTRVTGELFF. CDR3 DNA: TGTGCCAGCAGTCCCTCCCGGACACGGGTAACCGGGGAGCTGTTTTTT. This rearrangement joins TRBV28 to TRBJ2-2; TRBD1 is a possible D gene (5 bases). The CDR3 extends over 16 amino acids. Trimming left V 5 bases short and J 5 bases short, with 18 bases between. Germline lookup yields CDR1 MDHEN and CDR2 SYDVKM.

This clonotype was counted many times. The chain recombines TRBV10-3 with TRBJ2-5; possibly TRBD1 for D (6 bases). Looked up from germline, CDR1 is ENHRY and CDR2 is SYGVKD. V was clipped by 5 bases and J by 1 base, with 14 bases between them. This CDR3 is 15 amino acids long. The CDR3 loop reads CAISNGQSPQETQYF. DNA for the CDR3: TGTGCCATCAGTAACGGACAGTCCCCCCAAGAGACCCAGTACTTC.